Sequencing of this T cell receptor (beta chain) was carried out in a study of T cells in localized non-small cell lung cancer. Study observations and caveats: Because sequencing included only one region (of the tumor), heterogeneity remains possible. Overall survival was longer when the density of T cells in the blood was higher.

Points on this clone: Its antigen remains unknown.

Measured with immunoSEQ multiplex PCR; TCRdb has only the in-frame clones, and not every one. The table lists 78,000 or so clones, 84% of them singletons. Trimming took 3 bases from V and 9 from J, leaving 12 bases between them. The CDR3 has 13 amino acids. The germline V gene encodes CDR1 SGHVS and CDR2 FNYEAQ. Sequenced here: peripheral blood, sampled before any cancer treatment. The chain couples TRBV7-6 to TRBJ1-5; no clear D gene. The TCR comes from a man aged 35-69 years with stage I lung adenocarcinoma. The CDR3 nucleotides are TGTGCCAGCAGCTTTGGGGTTGGACGGCCCCAGCATTTT. The encoded protein is CASSFGVGRPQHF.